This T cell receptor (beta chain) was found in a study of shared clonotypes between healthy human individuals. Background on the study: Each donor had three CD4 naive, three CD4 memory, two CD8 naive and one CD8 memory plate.

The repertoire was sequenced with immunoSEQ multiplex PCR; TCRdb's copy has only in-frame clones and lacks some. The sample has some 2.4 million clones, 90% to 95% seen once. Germline lookup yields CDR1 MDHEN and CDR2 SYDVKM. This CDR3 region has 17 residues. V shed 5 bases, J shed 2 bases, and the junction held 10 bases outside the gene matches. CD4+ cells underwent separation, giving CD45RA+ naive and CD45RA-negative memory subsets. The sequenced sample consisted of naive CD4+ T cells from PBMCs. Subset defined: CD45RA+ positively selected. This TCR derives from a young man in good health. Some clones in this sample may be carry-over from other donors' samples. V gene TRBV28 combines with J gene TRBJ2-3, with 10 nucleotides matching TRBD1. The CDR3 bases are TGTGCCAGCAGTCCCCGGGACAGGGGTAGGGCCACAGATACGCAGTATTTT. Amino acid sequence: CASSPRDRGRATDTQYF.